The 9 T cell receptor beta chains in this list originate from one sample, sequenced in a study of shared clonotypes between healthy human individuals. TCRdb's table, derived via immunoSEQ multiplex PCR, lists solely in-frame clones and lacks some. The data hold around 500,000 clones, with about 82% observed a single time. The sequenced sample was PBMCs. Every receptor here comes from a woman aged 40 to 49 in good health. Some clones in this sample may be carry-over from other donors' samples.

The chain is built from TRBV27 and TRBJ1-1; TRBD1 is a possible D gene (6 bases). The CDR3 extends over 15 amino acids. The V gene lost 5 bases and the J gene lost 0 bases, with 13 bases spanning the gap. Per germline, CDR1 MNHEY and CDR2 SMNVEV (reference sequence). CDR3 DNA: TGTGCCAGCAGTCCCAACAGGGATTTGAACACTGAAGCTTTCTTT. This encodes CASSPNRDLNTEAFF.

J is TRBJ2-3 and V is TRBV4-1; the match to TRBD2 covers 8 bases. Trimming removed 0 bases from V and 2 bases from J; junction bases left unmatched: 4. The CDR3 is made up of 16 amino acids. Looked up from germline, CDR1 is MGHRA and CDR2 is YSYEKL. Here the CDR3 DNA reads TGCGCCAGCAGCCAAGAAGCTAGCGGGCCCACAGATACGCAGTATTTT. This translates into CASSQEASGPTDTQYF.

The CDR3 spells CASSLWGEQIGEQYF. CDR3 DNA: TGCGCCAGCAGCTTGTGGGGGGAGCAGATCGGCGAGCAGTACTTC. The chain employs TRBV5-1 and TRBJ2-7; weak D call: TRBD2 (6 bases). This CDR3 contains 15 residues. V lost 1 base, J lost 6 bases, and 17 bases lay in between. The germline gives CDR1 SGHRS, CDR2 YFSETQ. Full variable domain (outside the CDR3, taken from reference TRBV5-1 and TRBJ2-7): KAGVTQTPRYLIKTRGQQVTLSCSPISGHRSVSWYQQTPGQGLQFLFEYFSETQRNKGNFPGRFSGRQFSNSRSEMNVSTLELGDSALYLCASSLWGEQIGEQYFGPGTRLTVT.

The chain carries TRBV28 and TRBJ1-5; D call uncertain. CDR1 and CDR2 (germline): MDHEN, SYDVKM. The CDR3 has 14 residues. Deletions cut 2 bases from V and 4 bases from J, with 9 bases between. In nucleotides, the CDR3 is TGTGCCAGCAGTTTACAAGCGGGGAATCAGCCCCAGCATTTT. It encodes CASSLQAGNQPQHF.

A few counts support this clone. V gene TRBV4-1 combines with J gene TRBJ2-2; D remains unclear. Deletions cut 1 base from V and 5 bases from J, with 5 bases between. CDR1 is MGHRA and CDR2 is YSYEKL in the germline V gene. The CDR3 sequence is 13 residues long. The CDR3 is CASSQAPTGELFF. CDR3 nucleotide sequence: TGCGCCAGCAGCCAAGCCCCAACCGGGGAGCTGTTTTTT.

About this clone itself: This same CDR3 is encoded by further DNA sequences in the sample. The chain employs TRBV2 and TRBJ2-2; D is undetermined. The CDR3 length is 13 residues. Trimming shortened V by 8 bases and J by 1 base, and 8 bases separated the two germline ends. Germline CDR1 is SNHLY and CDR2 is FYNNEI. CDR3 residues: CASSAENTGELFF. DNA of the CDR3: TGTGCCAGCTCCGCGGAGAACACCGGGGAGCTGTTTTTT.

This clone has just one count. The chain employs TRBV11-2 and TRBJ2-1; 10 nucleotides match TRBD2. Germline V gives CDR1 SGHAT, CDR2 FQNNGV. The CDR3 contains 16 residues. J gave up 4 bases and V 4 bases, and 7 bases lay outside the gene matches. In nucleotides, the CDR3 is TGTGCCAGCAGCTCCATTAGCGGGAGGAGTTACAATGAGCAGTTCTTC. Amino acid sequence: CASSSISGRSYNEQFF. Supplemented by reference TRBV11-2 and TRBJ2-1, the full variable domain reads EAGVAQSPRYKIIEKRQSVAFWCNPISGHATLYWYQQILGQGPKLLIQFQNNGVVDDSQLPKDRFSAERLKGVDSTLKIQPAKLEDSAVYLCASSSISGRSYNEQFFGPGTRLTVL.

Note on this clone: This specimen includes other DNA sequences encoding the same CDR3. The chain joins TRBV25-1 to TRBJ2-3; D possibly corresponds to TRBD2 (6 bases). The CDR3 totals 15 residues. The V end was cut by 4 bases, the J end by 2 bases, with 13 bases between. The germline V gene encodes CDR1 MGHDK and CDR2 SYGVNS. CDR3 DNA sequence: TGTGCCAGCAGTGCACCGGGACTCTCCACAGATACGCAGTATTTT. Translated: CASSAPGLSTDTQYF. Filled out from reference TRBV25-1 and TRBJ2-3, the complete variable domain reads EADIYQTPRYLVIGTGKKITLECSQTMGHDKMYWYQQDPGMELHLIHYSYGVNSTEKGDLSSESTVSRIRTEHFPLTLESARPSHTSQYLCASSAPGLSTDTQYFGPGTRLTVL.

The V gene is TRBV18, the J gene TRBJ2-7, with D perhaps being TRBD1 or TRBD2 (5 bases each). Deletions cut 6 bases from V and 0 bases from J, with 15 bases between. From germline, CDR1 is KGHSH and CDR2 LQKENI. This CDR3 region has 15 residues. The chain's CDR3 is CASSRRDVLSYEQYF. The CDR3 DNA sequence: TGTGCCAGCTCGCGCCGGGACGTCCTCTCCTACGAGCAGTACTTC.